This T cell receptor (beta chain) was observed in a study of blood T cell repertoires in COVID-19. Study information: Nucleic acid was either cDNA or gDNA, and it came from T cells, B-cell-depleted T cells, or PBMCs.

In the study's own analysis: Reference gene primer amplification in the assay estimated nucleated cell counts. Repertoires were generated with immunoSEQ multiplex PCR, while TCRdb's copy carries only in-frame clones and drops some. The V and J calls and clone size were taken over from that table, and D and trimming were inferred from the DNA. The sample lists about 330,000 clones; about 87% were seen once. The study drew participants aged about 18 to 95 years from 20 to 30 US areas. Recovered status in Cohort 3 required two negative PCRs, clearance, or symptom resolution. CDR1 and CDR2 from the germline V gene are LNHDA and SQIVND (reference sequence). This CDR3 contains 16 residues. The V gene end was trimmed by 0 bases and the J gene end by 4 bases; junction bases not matched to a gene: 5.

This rearrangement joins TRBV19 to TRBJ2-1; TRBD2 matches 8 bases. The sequenced material came from PBMCs or T cells enriched from blood (not recorded which). The clonotype comes from a woman younger than 45 who had recovered from COVID-19. The CDR3 coding sequence is TGTGCCAGTAGTATAGATCTACAGCGGGGGTACAATGAGCAGTTCTTC. Protein: CASSIDLQRGYNEQFF.